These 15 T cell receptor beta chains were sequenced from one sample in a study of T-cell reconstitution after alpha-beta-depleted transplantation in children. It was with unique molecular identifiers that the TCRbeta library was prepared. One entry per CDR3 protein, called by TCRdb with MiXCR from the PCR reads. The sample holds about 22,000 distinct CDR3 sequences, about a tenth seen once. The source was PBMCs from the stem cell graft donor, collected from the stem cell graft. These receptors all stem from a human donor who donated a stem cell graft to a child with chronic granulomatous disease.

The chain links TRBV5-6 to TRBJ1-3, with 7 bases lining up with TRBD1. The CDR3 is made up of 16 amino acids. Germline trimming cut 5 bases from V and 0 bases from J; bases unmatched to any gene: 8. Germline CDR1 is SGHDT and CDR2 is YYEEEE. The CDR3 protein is CASSSRTGRSGNTIYF. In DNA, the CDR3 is TGTGCCAGCAGTTCCCGGACAGGTCGCTCTGGAAACACCATATATTTT.

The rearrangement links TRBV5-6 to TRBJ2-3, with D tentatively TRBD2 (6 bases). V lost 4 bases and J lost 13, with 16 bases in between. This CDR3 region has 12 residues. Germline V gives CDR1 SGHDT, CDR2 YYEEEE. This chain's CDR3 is CASSLGSQEKYF. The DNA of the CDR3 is TGTGCCAGCAGCCTCGGGAGTCAAGAGAAGTATTTT.

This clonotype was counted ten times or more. The chain's CDR3 is CASSLTAGTGELFF. Written as DNA, the CDR3 is TGTGCCAGCAGTTTAACGGCGGGAACCGGGGAGCTGTTTTTT. The chain links TRBV28 to TRBJ2-2, with D perhaps matching TRBD2 (6 bases). V was shortened by 2 bases and J by 5 bases, with 9 bases between the two germline ends. CDR1 is MDHEN, CDR2 SYDVKM, per germline. The CDR3 is made up of 14 amino acids.

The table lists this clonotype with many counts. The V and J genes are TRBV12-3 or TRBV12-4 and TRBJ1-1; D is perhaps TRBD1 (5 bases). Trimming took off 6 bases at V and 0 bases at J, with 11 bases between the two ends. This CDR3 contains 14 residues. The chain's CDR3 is CASRRGRMNTEAFF. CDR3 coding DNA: TGTGCCAGCAGGAGGGGCAGGATGAACACTGAAGCTTTCTTT.

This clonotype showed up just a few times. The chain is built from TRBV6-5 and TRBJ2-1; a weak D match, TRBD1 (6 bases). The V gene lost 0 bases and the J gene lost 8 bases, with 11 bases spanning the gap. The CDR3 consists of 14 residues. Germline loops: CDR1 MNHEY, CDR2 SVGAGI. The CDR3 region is CASSYSQGFDEQFF. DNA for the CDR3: TGTGCCAGCAGTTACTCGCAGGGGTTTGATGAGCAGTTCTTC.

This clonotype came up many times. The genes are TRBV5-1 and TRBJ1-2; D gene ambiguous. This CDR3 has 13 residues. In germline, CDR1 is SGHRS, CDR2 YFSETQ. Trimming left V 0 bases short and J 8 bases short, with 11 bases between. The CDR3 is CASSLGSPEGYTF. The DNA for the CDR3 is TGCGCCAGCAGCTTGGGTTCTCCGGAAGGCTACACCTTC.

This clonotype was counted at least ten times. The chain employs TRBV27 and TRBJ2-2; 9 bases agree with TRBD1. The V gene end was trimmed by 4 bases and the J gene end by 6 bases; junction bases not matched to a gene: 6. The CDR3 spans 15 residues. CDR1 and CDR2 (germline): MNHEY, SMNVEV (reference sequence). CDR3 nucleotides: TGTGCCAGCAGTTCGGGACAGGGCGGTGCCGGGGAGCTGTTTTTT. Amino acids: CASSSGQGGAGELFF.

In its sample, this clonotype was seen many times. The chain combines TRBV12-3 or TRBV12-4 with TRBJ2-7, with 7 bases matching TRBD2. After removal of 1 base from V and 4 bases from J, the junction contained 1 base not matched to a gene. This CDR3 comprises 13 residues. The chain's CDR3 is CASSLGGGYEQYF. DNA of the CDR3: TGTGCCAGCAGTTTAGGCGGGGGTTACGAGCAGTACTTC.

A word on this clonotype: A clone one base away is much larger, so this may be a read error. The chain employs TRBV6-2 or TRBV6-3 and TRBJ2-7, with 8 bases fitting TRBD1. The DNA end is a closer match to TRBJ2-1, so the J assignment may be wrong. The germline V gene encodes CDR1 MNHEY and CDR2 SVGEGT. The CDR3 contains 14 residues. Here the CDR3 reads CASSDGTGPYEQFF. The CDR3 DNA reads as TGTGCCAGCAGTGACGGGACAGGACCCTACGAGCAGTTCTTC.

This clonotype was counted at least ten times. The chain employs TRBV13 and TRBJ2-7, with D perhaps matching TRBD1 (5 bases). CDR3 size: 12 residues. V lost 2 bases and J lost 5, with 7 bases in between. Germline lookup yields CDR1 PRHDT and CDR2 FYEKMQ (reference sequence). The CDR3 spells CASSLIGDEQYF. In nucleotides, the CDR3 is TGTGCCAGCAGCTTAATAGGGGACGAGCAGTACTTC.

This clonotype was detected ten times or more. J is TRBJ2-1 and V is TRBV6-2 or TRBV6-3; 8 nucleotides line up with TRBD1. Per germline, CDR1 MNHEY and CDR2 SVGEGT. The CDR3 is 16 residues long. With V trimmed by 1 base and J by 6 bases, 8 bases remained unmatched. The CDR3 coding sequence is TGTGCCAGCAGTTACTTGGACAGGGATGATGGCAATGAGCAGTTCTTC. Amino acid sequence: CASSYLDRDDGNEQFF.

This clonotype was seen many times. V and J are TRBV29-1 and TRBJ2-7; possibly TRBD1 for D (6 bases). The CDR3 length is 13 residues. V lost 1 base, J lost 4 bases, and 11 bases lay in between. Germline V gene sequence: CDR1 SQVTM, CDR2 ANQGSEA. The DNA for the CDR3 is TGCAGCGTTGAAGCGCAGGGGCGTTACGAGCAGTACTTC. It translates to CSVEAQGRYEQYF.

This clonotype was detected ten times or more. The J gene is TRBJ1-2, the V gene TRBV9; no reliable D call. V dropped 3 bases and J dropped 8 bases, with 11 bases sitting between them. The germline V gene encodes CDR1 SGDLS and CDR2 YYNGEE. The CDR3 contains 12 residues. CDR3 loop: CASSGTASGYTF. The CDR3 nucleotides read TGTGCCAGCAGCGGTACAGCTTCGGGCTACACCTTC.

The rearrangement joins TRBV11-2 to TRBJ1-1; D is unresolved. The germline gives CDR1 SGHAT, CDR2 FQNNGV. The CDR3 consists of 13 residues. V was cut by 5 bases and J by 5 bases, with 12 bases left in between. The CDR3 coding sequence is TGTGCCAGCAGCCCCGACCTAGGGACTGAAGCTTTCTTT. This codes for CASSPDLGTEAFF.

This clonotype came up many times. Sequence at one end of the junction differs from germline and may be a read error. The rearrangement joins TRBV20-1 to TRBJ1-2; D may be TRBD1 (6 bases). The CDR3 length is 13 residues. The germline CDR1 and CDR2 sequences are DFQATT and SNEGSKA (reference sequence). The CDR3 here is CSARDRTNYGCTF. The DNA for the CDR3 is TGCAGTGCTAGGGACAGAACTAACTATGGCTGCACCTTC.